Here is one TCR beta chain with its context. Its antigen is as yet unknown. V gave up 1 base and J gave up 5 bases; unmatched junction bases: 12. Germline V gene lookup returns CDR1 LGHNA and CDR2 YSLEER. This CDR3 has 18 residues. The data belong to a study of OX40 agonist ivuxolimab in advanced cancers. Study information: The patients got ivuxolimab, which is an agonistic anti-OX40 (CD134) antibody. Findings of the study overall: The average count of expanded clones was higher among CD8+ T cells than among CD4+. At 0.1-3.0 mg/kg, partial responders had clonal expansion among the lowest observed. Clones of CD4+ and CD8+ blood T cells grew by week 6 at doses of 0.1 to 3.0 mg/kg.

Assay: immunoSEQ multiplex PCR; the TCRdb copy retains only in-frame clones and omits some. This table holds about 94,000 clones, roughly 94% found once. This chain connects TRBV4-3 to TRBJ2-3; TRBD1 aligns across 10 bases. The receptor's source is an adult with an advanced solid tumor such as melanoma, head and neck, liver or kidney cancer. The sample consisted of CD4+ or CD8+ T cells sorted from blood, taken in a trial of the OX40 agonist ivuxolimab. The CDR3 sequence: CASSQVGQGRVAGDTQYF. The CDR3 DNA sequence: TGCGCCAGCAGCCAAGTGGGACAGGGGCGGGTGGCCGGAGATACGCAGTATTTT.